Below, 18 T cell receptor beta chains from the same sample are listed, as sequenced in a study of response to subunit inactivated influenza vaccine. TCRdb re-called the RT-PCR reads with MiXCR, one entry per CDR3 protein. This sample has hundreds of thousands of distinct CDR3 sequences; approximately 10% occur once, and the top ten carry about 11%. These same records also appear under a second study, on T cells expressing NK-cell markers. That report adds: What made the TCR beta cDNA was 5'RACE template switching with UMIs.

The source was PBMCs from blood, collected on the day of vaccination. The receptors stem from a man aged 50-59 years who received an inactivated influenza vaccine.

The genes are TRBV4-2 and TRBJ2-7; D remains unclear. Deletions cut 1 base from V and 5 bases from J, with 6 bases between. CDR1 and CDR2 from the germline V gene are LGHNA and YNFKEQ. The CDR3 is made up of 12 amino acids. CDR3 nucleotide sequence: TGTGCCAGCAGCCAAGGAATCGACGAGCAGTACTTC. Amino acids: CASSQGIDEQYF.

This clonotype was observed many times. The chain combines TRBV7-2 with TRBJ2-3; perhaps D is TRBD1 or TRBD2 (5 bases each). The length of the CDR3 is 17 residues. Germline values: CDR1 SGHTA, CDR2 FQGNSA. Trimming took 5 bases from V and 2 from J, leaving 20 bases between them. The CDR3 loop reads CASSPLGAPTFTDTQYF. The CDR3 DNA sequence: TGTGCCAGCAGCCCCCTCGGGGCGCCTACCTTCACAGATACGCAGTATTTT.

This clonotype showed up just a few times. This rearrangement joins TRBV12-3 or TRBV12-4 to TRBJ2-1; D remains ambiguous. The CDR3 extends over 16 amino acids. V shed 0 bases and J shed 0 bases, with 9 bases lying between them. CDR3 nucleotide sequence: TGTGCCAGCAGTTTAGCGGGCCACCTCTCCTACAATGAGCAGTTCTTC. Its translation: CASSLAGHLSYNEQFF.

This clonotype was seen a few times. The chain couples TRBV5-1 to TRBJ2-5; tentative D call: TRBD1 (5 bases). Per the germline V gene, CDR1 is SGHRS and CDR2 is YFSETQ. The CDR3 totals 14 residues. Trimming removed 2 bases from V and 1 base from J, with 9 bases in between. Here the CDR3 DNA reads TGCGCCAGCAGCTTTAATGGGGCCCAAGAGACCCAGTACTTC. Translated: CASSFNGAQETQYF.

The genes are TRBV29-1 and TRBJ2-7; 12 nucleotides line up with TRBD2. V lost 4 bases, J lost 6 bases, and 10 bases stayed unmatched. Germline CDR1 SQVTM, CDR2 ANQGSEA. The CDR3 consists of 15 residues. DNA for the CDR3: TGCAGCGTTGGCACACAAACGGGACTAGCGGGCGAGCAGTACTTC. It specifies CSVGTQTGLAGEQYF.

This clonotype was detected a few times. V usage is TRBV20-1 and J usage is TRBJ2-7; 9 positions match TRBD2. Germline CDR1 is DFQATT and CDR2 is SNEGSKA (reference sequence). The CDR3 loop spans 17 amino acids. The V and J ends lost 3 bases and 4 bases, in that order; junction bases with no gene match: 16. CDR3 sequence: CSARDLTFSGSGYEQYF. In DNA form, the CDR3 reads TGCAGTGCTAGGGACCTTACGTTTAGCGGGAGTGGGTACGAGCAGTACTTC.

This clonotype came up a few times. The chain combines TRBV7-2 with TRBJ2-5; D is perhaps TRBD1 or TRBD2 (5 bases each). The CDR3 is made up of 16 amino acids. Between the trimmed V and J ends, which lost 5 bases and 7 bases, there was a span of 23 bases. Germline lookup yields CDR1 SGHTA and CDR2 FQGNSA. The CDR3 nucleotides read TGTGCCAGCAGCCGTGGATTAGTGACCGATGGGGGGACCCAGTACTTC. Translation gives CASSRGLVTDGGTQYF.

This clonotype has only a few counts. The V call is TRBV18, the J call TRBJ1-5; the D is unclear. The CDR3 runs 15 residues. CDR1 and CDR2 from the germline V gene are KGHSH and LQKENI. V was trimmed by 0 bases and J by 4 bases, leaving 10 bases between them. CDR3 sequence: CASSPPSRPNQPQHF. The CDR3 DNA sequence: TGTGCCAGCTCACCACCGAGCCGGCCTAATCAGCCCCAGCATTTT.

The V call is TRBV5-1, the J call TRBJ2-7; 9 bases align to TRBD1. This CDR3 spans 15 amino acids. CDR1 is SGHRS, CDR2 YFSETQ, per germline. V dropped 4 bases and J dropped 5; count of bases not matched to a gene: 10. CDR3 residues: CASSPTGGAFDEQYF. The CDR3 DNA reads TGCGCCAGCAGCCCCACAGGGGGCGCGTTCGACGAGCAGTACTTC. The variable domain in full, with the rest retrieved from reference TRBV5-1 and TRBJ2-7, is KAGVTQTPRYLIKTRGQQVTLSCSPISGHRSVSWYQQTPGQGLQFLFEYFSETQRNKGNFPGRFSGRQFSNSRSEMNVSTLELGDSALYLCASSPTGGAFDEQYFGPGTRLTVT.

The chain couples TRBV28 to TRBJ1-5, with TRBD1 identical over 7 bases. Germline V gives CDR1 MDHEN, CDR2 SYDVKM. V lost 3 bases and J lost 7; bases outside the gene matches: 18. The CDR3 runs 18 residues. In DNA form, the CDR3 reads TGTGCCAGCAGTTTCGAAGGGCAGACAGGGACGTTATGGCAGCCCCAGCATTTT. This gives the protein CASSFEGQTGTLWQPQHF.

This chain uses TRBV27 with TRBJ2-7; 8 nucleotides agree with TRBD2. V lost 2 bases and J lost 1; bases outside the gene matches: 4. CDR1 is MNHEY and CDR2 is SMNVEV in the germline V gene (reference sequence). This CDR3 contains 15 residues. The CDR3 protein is CASSLGGRTSYEQYF. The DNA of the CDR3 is TGTGCCAGCAGTTTAGGCGGGAGGACTTCCTACGAGCAGTACTTC.

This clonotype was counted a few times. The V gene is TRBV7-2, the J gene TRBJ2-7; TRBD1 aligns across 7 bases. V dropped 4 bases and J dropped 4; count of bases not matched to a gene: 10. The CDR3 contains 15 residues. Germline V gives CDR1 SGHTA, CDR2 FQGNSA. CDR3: CASSYRGPRTYEQYF. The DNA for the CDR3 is TGTGCCAGCAGCTACAGGGGTCCTAGGACTTACGAGCAGTACTTC.

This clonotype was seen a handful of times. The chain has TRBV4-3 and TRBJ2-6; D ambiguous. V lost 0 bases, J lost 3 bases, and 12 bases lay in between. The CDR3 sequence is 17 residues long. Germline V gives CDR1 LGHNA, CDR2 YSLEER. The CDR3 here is CASSQEVGPYGANVLTF. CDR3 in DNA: TGCGCCAGCAGCCAAGAAGTCGGACCCTATGGGGCCAACGTCCTGACTTTC.

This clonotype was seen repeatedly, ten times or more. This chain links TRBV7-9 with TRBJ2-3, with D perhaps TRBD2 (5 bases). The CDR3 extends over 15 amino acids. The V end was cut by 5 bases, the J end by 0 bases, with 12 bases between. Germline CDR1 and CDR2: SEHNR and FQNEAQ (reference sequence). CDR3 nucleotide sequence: TGTGCCAGCAGCCCCCTCGGCGGGAGCACAGATACGCAGTATTTT. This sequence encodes CASSPLGGSTDTQYF. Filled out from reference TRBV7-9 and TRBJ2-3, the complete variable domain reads DTGVSQNPRHKITKRGQNVTFRCDPISEHNRLYWYRQTLGQGPEFLTYFQNEAQLEKSRLLSDRFSAERPKGSFSTLEIQRTEQGDSAMYLCASSPLGGSTDTQYFGPGTRLTVL.

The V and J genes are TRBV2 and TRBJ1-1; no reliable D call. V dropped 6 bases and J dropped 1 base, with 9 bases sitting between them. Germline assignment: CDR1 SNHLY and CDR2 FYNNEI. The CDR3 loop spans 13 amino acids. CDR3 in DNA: TGTGCCAGCAGAAGCCTTCCGAACACTGAAGCTTTCTTT. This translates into CASRSLPNTEAFF.

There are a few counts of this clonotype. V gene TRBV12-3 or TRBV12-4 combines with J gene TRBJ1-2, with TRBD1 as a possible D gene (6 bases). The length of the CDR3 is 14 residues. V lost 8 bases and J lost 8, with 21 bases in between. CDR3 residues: CASAIEGGVTGYTF. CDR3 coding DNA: TGTGCCAGCGCCATCGAGGGGGGAGTAACGGGCTACACCTTC.

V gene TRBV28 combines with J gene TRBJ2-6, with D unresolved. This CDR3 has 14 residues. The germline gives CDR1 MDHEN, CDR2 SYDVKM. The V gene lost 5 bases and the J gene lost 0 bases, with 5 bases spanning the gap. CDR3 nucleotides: TGTGCCAGCAGTGTTCACTCTGGGGCCAACGTCCTGACTTTC. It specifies CASSVHSGANVLTF. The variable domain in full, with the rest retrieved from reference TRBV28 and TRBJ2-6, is DVKVTQSSRYLVKRTGEKVFLECVQDMDHENMFWYRQDPGLGLRLIYFSYDVKMKEKGDIPEGYSVSREKKERFSLILESASTNQTSMYLCASSVHSGANVLTFGAGSRLTVL.

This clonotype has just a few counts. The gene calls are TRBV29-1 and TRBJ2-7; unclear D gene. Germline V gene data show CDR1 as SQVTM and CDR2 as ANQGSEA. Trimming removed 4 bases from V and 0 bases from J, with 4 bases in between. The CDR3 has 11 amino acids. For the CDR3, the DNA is TGCAGCGTTGTTGTCTCCTACGAGCAGTACTTC. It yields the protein CSVVVSYEQYF.